Given below is one TCR beta chain in context. Its antigen is unknown. This sample is drawn from a study of CD8 T cells in Susac syndrome. Findings and caveats of the study: That the number of individuals in its TCR sequencing and HLA analysis was relatively small was acknowledged by the study.

The T cells that were sequenced for TCR beta were CD8+ and CD4+ cells from blood. TEMRA cells were enriched by FACS, and CD4+ and CD8+ T cells were negatively isolated. This CDR3 has 16 amino acids. V lost 6 bases, J lost 4 bases, and 21 bases lay in between. CDR1 is MDHEN and CDR2 is SYDVKM in the germline V gene. Reverse transcription used about 0.45 to 1 ug RNA and random hexamers. Multiplex immunoSEQ PCR targeted 54 Vbeta and 13 Jbeta TCR beta segments. MiXCR, run by TCRdb on the immunoSEQ multiplex PCR reads, gives a single entry per CDR3 protein. The data contain 250,000 to 300,000 distinct CDR3 sequences, roughly 81% of them singletons.

The sequence was collected from a human donor with multiple sclerosis. This rearrangement joins TRBV28 to TRBJ2-5; D could derive from TRBD1 or TRBD2 (5 bases each). The sample taken for sequencing was CD8+ T cells from PBMCs. CDR3 residues: CASSTADEGEIETQYF. The CDR3 nucleotides are TGTGCCAGCAGCACGGCCGACGAAGGGGAGATAGAGACCCAGTACTTC.